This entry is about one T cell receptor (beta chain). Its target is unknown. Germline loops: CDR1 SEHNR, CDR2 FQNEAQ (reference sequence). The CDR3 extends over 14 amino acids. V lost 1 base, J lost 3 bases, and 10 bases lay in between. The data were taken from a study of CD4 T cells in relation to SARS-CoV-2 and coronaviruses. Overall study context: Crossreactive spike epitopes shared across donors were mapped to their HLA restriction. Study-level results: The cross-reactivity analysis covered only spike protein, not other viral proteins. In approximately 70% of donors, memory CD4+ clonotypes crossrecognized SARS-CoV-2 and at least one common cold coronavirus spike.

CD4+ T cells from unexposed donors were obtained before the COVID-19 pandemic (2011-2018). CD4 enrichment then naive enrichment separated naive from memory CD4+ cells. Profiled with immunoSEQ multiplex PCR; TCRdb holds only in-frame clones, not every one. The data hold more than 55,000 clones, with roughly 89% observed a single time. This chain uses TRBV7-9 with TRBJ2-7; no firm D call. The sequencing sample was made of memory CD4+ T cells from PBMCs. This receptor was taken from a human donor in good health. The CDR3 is CASSLDSARYEQYF. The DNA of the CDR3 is TGTGCCAGCAGCTTAGACAGCGCACGCTACGAGCAGTACTTC.